The source of this T cell receptor (beta chain) is a study of blood T cell repertoires in COVID-19. Study-level background: The study drew acute and convalescent COVID-19 samples from the United States, Italy and Spain. T cells, B-cell-depleted T cells, or PBMCs supplied cDNA or gDNA.

The CDR3 extends over 14 amino acids. CDR1 is SGDLS, CDR2 YYNGEE, per germline. V shed 6 bases and J shed 2 bases, with 12 bases lying between them. Original processing notes: Estimation of nucleated cell counts relied on the amplification of reference gene primers. The table came from immunoSEQ multiplex PCR; TCRdb's copy has only in-frame clones and leaves some out. That table gives V, J and clone size, and the DNA gave D and trimming. The sample consists of approximately 260,000 clones, about 90% of them appearing once. The rearrangement uses TRBV9 and TRBJ2-1, with D perhaps TRBD1 (6 bases). The clonotype was recovered from a man aged 55 to 70 who had recovered from COVID-19. The sample consisted of peripheral blood. The CDR3 bases are TGTGCCAGCAACCGGGACATGGCCTACAATGAGCAGTTCTTC. Its protein is CASNRDMAYNEQFF.